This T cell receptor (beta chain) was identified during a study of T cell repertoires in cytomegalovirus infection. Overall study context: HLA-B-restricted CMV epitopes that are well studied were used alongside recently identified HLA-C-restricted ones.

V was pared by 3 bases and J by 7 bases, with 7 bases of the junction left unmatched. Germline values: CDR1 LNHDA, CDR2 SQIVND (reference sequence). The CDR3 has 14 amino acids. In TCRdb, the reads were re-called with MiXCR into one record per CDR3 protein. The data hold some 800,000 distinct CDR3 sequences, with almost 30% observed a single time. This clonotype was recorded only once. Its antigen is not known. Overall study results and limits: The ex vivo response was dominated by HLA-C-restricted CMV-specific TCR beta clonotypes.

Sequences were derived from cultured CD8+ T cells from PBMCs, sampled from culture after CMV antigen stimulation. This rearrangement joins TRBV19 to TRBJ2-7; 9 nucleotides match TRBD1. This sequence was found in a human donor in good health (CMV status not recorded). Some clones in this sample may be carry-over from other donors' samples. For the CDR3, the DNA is TGTGCCAGTAGTATTGCACAGGGGGCGAGTGAGCAGTACTTC. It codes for CASSIAQGASEQYF.